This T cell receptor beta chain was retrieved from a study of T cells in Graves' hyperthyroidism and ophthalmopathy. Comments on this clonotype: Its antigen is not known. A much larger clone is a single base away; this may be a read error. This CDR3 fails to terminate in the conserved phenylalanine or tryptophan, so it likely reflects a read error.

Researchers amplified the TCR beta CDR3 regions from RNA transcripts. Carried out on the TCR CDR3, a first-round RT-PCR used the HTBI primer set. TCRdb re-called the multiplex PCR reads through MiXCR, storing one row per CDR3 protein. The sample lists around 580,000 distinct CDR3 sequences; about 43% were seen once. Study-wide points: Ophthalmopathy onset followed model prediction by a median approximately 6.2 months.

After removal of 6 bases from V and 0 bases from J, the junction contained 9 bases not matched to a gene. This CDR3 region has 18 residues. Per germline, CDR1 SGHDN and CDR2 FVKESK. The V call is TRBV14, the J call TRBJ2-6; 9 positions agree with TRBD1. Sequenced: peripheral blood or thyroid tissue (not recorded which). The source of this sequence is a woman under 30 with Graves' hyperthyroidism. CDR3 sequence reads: CASSSRTGDLSGANVLTS. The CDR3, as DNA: TGTGCCAGCAGTTCGAGGACAGGGGACCTCTCTGGGGCCAACGTCCTGACTTCC.